Included here is one T cell receptor (beta chain) sequence, with context. Its antigen is currently unknown. PCR involved 60 Vbeta and 13 Jbeta primers. This table comes from immunoSEQ multiplex PCR, and its TCRdb copy is limited to in-frame clones, with some not included. The sample shows 150,000 to 200,000 clones, 71% of them seen only once. The data derive from a study of cytomegalovirus exposure and HLA in healthy donors. Notes on the study in general: CMV serostatus was the sole immune exposure data available. Later analysis identified a missense DCLRE1C variant that was linked to TCR beta V- and J-gene trimming.

Healthy bone marrow donors made up the donors. CDR1 SNHLY and CDR2 FYNNEI come from the germline V gene. After removal of 5 bases from V and 4 bases from J, the junction contained 6 bases not matched to a gene. The CDR3 covers 15 residues. The TCR comes from a girl aged 5-17 years in good health and CMV-seronegative. V and J are TRBV2 and TRBJ1-5; 9 bases fit TRBD1. The sequenced material came from PBMCs. CDR3 loop: CASSWGQGRNQPQHF. The DNA of the CDR3 is TGTGCCAGCAGTTGGGGACAGGGACGGAATCAGCCCCAGCATTTT.